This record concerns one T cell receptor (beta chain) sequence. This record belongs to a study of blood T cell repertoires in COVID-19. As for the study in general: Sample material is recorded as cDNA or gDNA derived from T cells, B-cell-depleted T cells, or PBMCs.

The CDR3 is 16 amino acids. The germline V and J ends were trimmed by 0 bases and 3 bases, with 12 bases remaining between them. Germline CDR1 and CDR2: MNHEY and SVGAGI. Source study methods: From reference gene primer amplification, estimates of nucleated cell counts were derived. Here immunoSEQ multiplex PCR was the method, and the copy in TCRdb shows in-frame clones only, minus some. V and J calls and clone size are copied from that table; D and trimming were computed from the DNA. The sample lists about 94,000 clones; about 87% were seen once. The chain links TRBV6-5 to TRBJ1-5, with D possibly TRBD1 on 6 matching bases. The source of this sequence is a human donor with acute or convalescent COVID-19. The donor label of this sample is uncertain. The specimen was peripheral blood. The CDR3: CASSYSATGPNQPQHF. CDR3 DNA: TGTGCCAGCAGTTACTCAGCGACAGGCCCCAATCAGCCCCAGCATTTT.